This T cell receptor (beta chain) originates from a study of OX40 agonist ivuxolimab in advanced cancers. Study-wide context: Every 2 weeks, patients received ivuxolimab intravenously, dosed at 0.01 to 10 mg/kg. The study reported partial responses in three patients: one hepatocellular carcinoma, two cutaneous melanoma.

Using immunoSEQ multiplex PCR, the repertoire was profiled, and TCRdb retains in-frame clones only, with some absent. Among tens of thousands of clones listed, under 90% were seen once. As for this clone: Its antigen remains unidentified.

Study findings and constraints: At 0.1 to 3.0 mg/kg, clonal expansion of CD4+ and CD8+ blood T cells had occurred by week 6.

Specimen: CD4+ or CD8+ T cells sorted from blood, collected in a trial of the OX40 agonist ivuxolimab. The TCR comes from an adult with an advanced solid tumor such as melanoma, head and neck, liver or kidney cancer.

This chain's CDR3 is CASRPPVERGKETQYF. In DNA, the CDR3 is TGTGCCAGCAGACCCCCGGTTGAGCGGGGAAAAGAGACCCAGTACTTC. The chain employs TRBV6-6 and TRBJ2-5; TRBD2 matches at 7 bases. CDR3 length: 16 amino acids. Germline trimming cut 6 bases from V and 3 bases from J; bases unmatched to any gene: 13. The germline V gene has CDR1 MNHNY and CDR2 SVGAGI (reference sequence).